This TCR beta chain was sequenced during a study of CD8+ T cells in alopecia areata. In the study overall: The investigators scored severity in treated patients by the percentage of affected scalp area.

Sequencing relied on a cDNA template that was reverse transcribed from extracted RNA. Using immunoSEQ multiplex PCR, the repertoire was profiled, and TCRdb retains in-frame clones only, with some absent. The table records about 260,000 clones, 60% of them present only once. Specified treatment: oral pan-JAK inhibitor, 5-10 mg twice daily. Starting from PBMCs, sorting isolated CD4+ and CD8+ T cells. The CDR3 loop spans 13 amino acids. V was pared by 2 bases and J by 3 bases, with 7 bases between. The germline CDR1 and CDR2 sequences are SEHNR and FQNEAQ (reference sequence). Findings and caveats of the study: Only a single nonresponder existed, so baseline CD8+ expansion links stay unclear. For lesional scalp, especially alopecia totalis/universalis, clonality was higher than in normal scalp.

The sample holds a few counts of this clone. Antigen: not known. This receptor was identified in a human donor with alopecia areata. The rearrangement links TRBV7-9 to TRBJ1-2, with D unclear. Sequencing used CD4+ T cells sorted from blood, obtained between weeks 51 and 52, from a patient treated with tofacitinib. CDR3 region: CASSLSADYGYTF. As DNA, the CDR3 is TGTGCCAGCAGCTTATCGGCAGACTATGGCTACACCTTC.